This TCR beta chain was profiled in a study of radiotherapy plus CTLA-4 blockade in lung cancer. Study information: Among enrolled patients, under 20% responded and about 30% achieved disease control.

Only in-frame clones appear in the TCRdb table, and some are missing; sequencing was by immunoSEQ multiplex PCR. The data hold about 120,000 clones, with approximately 90% observed a single time. The germline gives CDR1 SGHTA, CDR2 FQGTGA. The CDR3 loop spans 15 amino acids. V gave up 5 bases and J gave up 3 bases, with 16 bases separating them. The receptor comes from a human donor with non-small cell lung cancer that progressed on radiotherapy plus ipilimumab. V usage is TRBV7-3 and J usage is TRBJ1-1; no clear D gene. This specimen consisted of peripheral blood, obtained from a patient treated with radiotherapy plus ipilimumab. The CDR3 DNA is TGTGCCAGCAGCCTCCTCGGGAGGGCTGACACTGAAGCTTTCTTT. Its translation is CASSLLGRADTEAFF.